The sequence of this TCR beta chain was determined in a study of T cell clonality in common variable immunodeficiency. On this clone: A much larger clone differs from this one at a single base, so this may be a read error. The read gets to within 3 residues of the CDR3 end, and the germline J gene fills in the rest.

Germline V gene sequence: CDR1 SGHTA, CDR2 FQGNSA. This CDR3 has 15 residues. Most patients and controls had Caucasian heritage. Here immunoSEQ multiplex PCR was the method, and the copy in TCRdb shows in-frame clones only, minus some. The sample presents tens of thousands of clones, none singletons. V and J are TRBV7-2 and TRBJ2-3; TRBD2 aligns across 7 bases. Sequenced input: peripheral blood mononuclear cells. The source of this sequence is a person aged 18-70 years in good health. CDR3 protein: CASSLAGGSNQPQYF. Partial CDR3 DNA: TGTGCCAGCAGCTTAGCGGGGGGGAGCAATCAGCCG.